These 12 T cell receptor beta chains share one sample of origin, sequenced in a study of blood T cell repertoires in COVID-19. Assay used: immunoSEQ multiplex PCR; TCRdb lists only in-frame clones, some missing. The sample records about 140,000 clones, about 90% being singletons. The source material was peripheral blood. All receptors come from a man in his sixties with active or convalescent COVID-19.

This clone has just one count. CDR3 sequence reads: CASSVDRGSYEQYF. In nucleotides, the CDR3 is TGTGCCAGCAGTGTGGACAGGGGGTCCTACGAGCAGTACTTC. This chain joins TRBV2 and TRBJ2-7, with 10 bases that match TRBD1. Germline V gene sequence: CDR1 SNHLY, CDR2 FYNNEI. This CDR3 spans 14 amino acids. Losses at the gene ends were 4 bases for V and 1 base for J; bases not matched to a gene: 1.

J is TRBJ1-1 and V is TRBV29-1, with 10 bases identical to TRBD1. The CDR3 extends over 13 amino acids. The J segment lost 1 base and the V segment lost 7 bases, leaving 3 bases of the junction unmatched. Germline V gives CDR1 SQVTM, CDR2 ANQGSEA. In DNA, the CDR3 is TGCAGCGCCCGGGACAGGGGGAACACTGAAGCTTTCTTT. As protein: CSARDRGNTEAFF.

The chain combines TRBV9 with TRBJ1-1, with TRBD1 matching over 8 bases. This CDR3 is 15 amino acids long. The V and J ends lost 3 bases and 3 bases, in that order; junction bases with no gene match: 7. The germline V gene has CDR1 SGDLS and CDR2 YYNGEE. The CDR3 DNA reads TGTGCCAGCAGCGAGGGTCAGGGGGCCGACACTGAAGCTTTCTTT. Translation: CASSEGQGADTEAFF.

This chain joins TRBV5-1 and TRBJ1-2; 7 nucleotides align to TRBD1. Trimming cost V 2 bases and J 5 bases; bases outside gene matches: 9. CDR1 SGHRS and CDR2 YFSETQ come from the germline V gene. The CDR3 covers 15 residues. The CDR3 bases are TGCGCCAGCAGCTTCAACCCCGGGACAGAGTATGGCTACACCTTC. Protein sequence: CASSFNPGTEYGYTF.

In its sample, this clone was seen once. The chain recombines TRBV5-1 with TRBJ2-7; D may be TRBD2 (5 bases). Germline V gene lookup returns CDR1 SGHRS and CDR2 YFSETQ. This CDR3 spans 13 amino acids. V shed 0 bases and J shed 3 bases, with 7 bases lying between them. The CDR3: CASSLDTSYEQYF. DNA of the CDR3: TGCGCCAGCAGCTTGGATACTAGCTACGAGCAGTACTTC.

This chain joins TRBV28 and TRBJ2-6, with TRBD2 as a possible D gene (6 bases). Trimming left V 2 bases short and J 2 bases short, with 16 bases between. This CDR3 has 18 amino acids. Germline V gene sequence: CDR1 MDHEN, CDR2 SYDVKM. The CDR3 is CASSLSSLGGAGANVLTF. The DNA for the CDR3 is TGTGCCAGCAGTTTAAGTTCTCTAGGAGGGGCTGGGGCCAACGTCCTGACTTTC.

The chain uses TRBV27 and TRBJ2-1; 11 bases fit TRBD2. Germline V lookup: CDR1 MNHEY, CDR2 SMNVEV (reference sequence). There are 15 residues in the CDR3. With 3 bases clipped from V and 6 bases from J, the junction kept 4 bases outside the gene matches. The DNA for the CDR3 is TGTGCCAGCAGTTTGGGCGGGACTAGCGGCAATGAGCAGTTCTTC. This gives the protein CASSLGGTSGNEQFF.

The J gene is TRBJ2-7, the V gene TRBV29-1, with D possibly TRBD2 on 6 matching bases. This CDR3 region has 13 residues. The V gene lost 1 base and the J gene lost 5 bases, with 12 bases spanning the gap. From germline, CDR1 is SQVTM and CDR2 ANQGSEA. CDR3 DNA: TGCAGCGTTGAAGCCTTTCGGGGGAACGAGCAGTACTTC. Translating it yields CSVEAFRGNEQYF.

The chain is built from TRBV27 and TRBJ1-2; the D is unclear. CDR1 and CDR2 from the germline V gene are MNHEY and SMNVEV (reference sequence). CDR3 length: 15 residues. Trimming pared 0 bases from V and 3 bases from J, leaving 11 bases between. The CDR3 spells CASSLSGGVDYGYTF. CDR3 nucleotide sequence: TGTGCCAGCAGTTTATCGGGCGGGGTTGACTATGGCTACACCTTC.

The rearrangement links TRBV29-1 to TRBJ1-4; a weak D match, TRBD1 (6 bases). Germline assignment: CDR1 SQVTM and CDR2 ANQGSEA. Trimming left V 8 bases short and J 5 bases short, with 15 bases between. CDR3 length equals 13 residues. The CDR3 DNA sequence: TGCAGCTACAGGGATAGGTTAAATGAAAAACTGTTTTTT. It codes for CSYRDRLNEKLFF.

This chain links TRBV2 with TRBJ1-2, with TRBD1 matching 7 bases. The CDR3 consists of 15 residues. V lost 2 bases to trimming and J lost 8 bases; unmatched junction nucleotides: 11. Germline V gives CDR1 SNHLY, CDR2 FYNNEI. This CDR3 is CASSERGTATNGYTF. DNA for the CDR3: TGTGCCAGCAGTGAAAGGGGGACAGCCACGAACGGCTACACCTTC.

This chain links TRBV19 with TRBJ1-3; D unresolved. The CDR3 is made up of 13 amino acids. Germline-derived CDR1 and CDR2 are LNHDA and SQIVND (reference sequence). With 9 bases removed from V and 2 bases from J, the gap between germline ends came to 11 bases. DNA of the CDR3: TGTGCCAGCGTCGGGTTAACTGGAAACACCATATATTTT. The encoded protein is CASVGLTGNTIYF.